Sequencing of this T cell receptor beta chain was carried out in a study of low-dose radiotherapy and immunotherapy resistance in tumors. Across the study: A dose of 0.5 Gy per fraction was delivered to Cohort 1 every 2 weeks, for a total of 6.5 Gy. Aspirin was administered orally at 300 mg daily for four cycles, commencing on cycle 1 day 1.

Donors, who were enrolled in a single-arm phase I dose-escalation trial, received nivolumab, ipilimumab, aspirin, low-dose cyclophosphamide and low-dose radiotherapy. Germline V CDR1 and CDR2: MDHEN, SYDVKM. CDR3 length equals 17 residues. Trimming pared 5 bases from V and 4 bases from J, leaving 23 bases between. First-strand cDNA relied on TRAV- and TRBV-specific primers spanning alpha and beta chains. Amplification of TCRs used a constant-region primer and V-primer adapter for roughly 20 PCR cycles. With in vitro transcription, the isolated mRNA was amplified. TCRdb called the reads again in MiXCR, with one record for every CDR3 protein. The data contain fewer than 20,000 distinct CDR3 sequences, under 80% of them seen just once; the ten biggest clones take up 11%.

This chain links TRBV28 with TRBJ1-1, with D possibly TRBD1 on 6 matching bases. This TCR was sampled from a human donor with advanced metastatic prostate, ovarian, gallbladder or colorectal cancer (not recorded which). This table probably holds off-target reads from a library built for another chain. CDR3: CASSLTAQGKGSTEAFF. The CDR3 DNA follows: TGTGCCAGCAGTCTCACCGCACAGGGTAAAGGAAGCACTGAAGCTTTCTTT.